These 10 T cell receptor beta chains were all obtained from the same sample, sequenced in a study of blood T cell repertoires in COVID-19. The assay was immunoSEQ multiplex PCR, and TCRdb's table has in-frame clones only and misses some. Of about 150,000 clones detected, roughly 88% appear once; the ten largest clones hold about 4.9%. The specimen was peripheral blood. The receptors come from a man aged 18 to 35 with COVID-19, enrolled during active disease.

The chain is built from TRBV5-5 and TRBJ1-2; TRBD1 matches at 9 bases. Trimming took 2 bases from V and 1 from J; bases not matched to a gene: 3. CDR1 SGHKS and CDR2 YYEKEE come from the germline V gene (reference sequence). The CDR3 is 15 residues long. Here the CDR3 DNA reads TGTGCCAGCAGCTTACAGGGGGCGCTTAACTATGGCTACACCTTC. Translating it yields CASSLQGALNYGYTF.

The rearrangement links TRBV28 to TRBJ2-7; no clear D gene. Germline values: CDR1 MDHEN, CDR2 SYDVKM. CDR3 length: 11 residues. V gave up 4 bases and J gave up 6 bases, with 7 bases separating them. In nucleotides, the CDR3 is TGTGCCAGCAGTTCCGGGTTCGAGCAGTACTTC. It is translated as CASSSGFEQYF.

Notes on this clone: Other DNA sequences in this sample translate to the same CDR3. The genes are TRBV11-2 and TRBJ2-7; no clear D gene. The CDR3 covers 13 residues. The germline gives CDR1 SGHAT, CDR2 FQNNGV. Trimming pared 1 base from V and 1 base from J, leaving 5 bases between. CDR3: CASSLGVSYEQYF. The CDR3, as DNA: TGTGCCAGCAGCTTAGGAGTGTCCTACGAGCAGTACTTC.

This chain connects TRBV7-2 to TRBJ2-7; 8 bases line up with TRBD2. V was pared by 3 bases and J by 2 bases, with 3 bases of the junction left unmatched. This CDR3 is built from 14 residues. The V gene's germline CDR1 is SGHTA and CDR2 FQGNSA. CDR3 DNA: TGTGCCAGCAGCTTGGTAGCGGGAACCTACGAGCAGTACTTC. As protein: CASSLVAGTYEQYF.

This chain joins TRBV5-5 and TRBJ2-7, with 10 nucleotides matching TRBD2. J gave up 3 bases and V 0 bases, and 3 bases lay outside the gene matches. CDR1 is SGHKS, CDR2 YYEKEE, per germline (reference sequence). The CDR3 runs to 15 residues. The CDR3 reads CASSLEREGGYEQYF. DNA for the CDR3: TGTGCCAGCAGCTTGGAGCGGGAGGGGGGCTACGAGCAGTACTTC.

This chain joins TRBV6-6 and TRBJ1-1; 11 nucleotides align to TRBD1. Trimming at V came to 9 bases and at J to 4 bases, leaving 4 bases not matched to a gene. This CDR3 comprises 13 residues. The germline V gene has CDR1 MNHNY and CDR2 SVGAGI (reference sequence). The CDR3 here is CASPGTGGTEAFF. The CDR3 DNA is TGTGCCAGTCCCGGGACAGGGGGCACTGAAGCTTTCTTT.

The rearrangement links TRBV15 to TRBJ1-2; D may be TRBD1 (5 bases). The length of the CDR3 is 13 residues. Germline-derived CDR1 and CDR2 are LNHNV and YYDKDF (reference sequence). Deletions cut 4 bases from V and 4 bases from J, with 10 bases between. The CDR3 reads CATSIPGVYGYTF. The CDR3 DNA reads as TGTGCCACCAGCATCCCGGGGGTCTATGGCTACACCTTC.

The chain recombines TRBV11-2 with TRBJ1-3; D remains ambiguous. Germline V gives CDR1 SGHAT, CDR2 FQNNGV. The CDR3 has 15 amino acids. V was shortened by 5 bases and J by 0 bases, with 11 bases between the two germline ends. The CDR3 nucleotides are TGTGCCAGCAGCCTAGGATACTACTCTGGAAACACCATATATTTT. Encoded protein: CASSLGYYSGNTIYF.

The chain combines TRBV5-6 with TRBJ2-4, with D maybe TRBD1 (8 bases). The germline V gene has CDR1 SGHDT and CDR2 YYEEEE. With 5 bases removed from V and 3 bases from J, the gap between germline ends came to 24 bases. CDR3 length: 18 residues. The DNA for the CDR3 is TGTGCCAGCAGTCCCCAGGGGGCGCCAGGGGGGGACAAAAACATTCAGTACTTC. Encoded protein: CASSPQGAPGGDKNIQYF.

V is TRBV6-5 and J is TRBJ1-6, with D tentatively TRBD1 (5 bases). The CDR3 length is 14 residues. V was clipped by 6 bases and J by 8 bases, with 14 bases between them. CDR1 and CDR2 from the germline V gene are MNHEY and SVGAGI. CDR3 sequence (DNA): TGTGCCAGCAGGCCAACAGGAGGGCATTCACCCCTCCACTTT. This gives the protein CASRPTGGHSPLHF.